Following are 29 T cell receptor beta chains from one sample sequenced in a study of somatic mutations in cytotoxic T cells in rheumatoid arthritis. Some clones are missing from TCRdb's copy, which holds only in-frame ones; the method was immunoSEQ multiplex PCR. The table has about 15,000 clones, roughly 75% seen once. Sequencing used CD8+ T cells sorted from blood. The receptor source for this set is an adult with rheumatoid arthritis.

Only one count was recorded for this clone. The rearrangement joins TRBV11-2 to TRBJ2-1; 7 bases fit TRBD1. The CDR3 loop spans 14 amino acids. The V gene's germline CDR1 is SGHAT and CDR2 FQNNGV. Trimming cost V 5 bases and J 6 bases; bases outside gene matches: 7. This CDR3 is CASSITRGLNEQFF. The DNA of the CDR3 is TGTGCCAGCAGCATCACTAGGGGGCTCAATGAGCAGTTCTTC.

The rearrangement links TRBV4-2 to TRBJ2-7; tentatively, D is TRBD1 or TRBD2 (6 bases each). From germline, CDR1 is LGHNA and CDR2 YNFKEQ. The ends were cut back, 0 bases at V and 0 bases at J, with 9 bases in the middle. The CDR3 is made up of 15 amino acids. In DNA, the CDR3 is TGTGCCAGCAGCCAAGAGGGGGGCAGCTCCTACGAGCAGTACTTC. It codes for CASSQEGGSSYEQYF.

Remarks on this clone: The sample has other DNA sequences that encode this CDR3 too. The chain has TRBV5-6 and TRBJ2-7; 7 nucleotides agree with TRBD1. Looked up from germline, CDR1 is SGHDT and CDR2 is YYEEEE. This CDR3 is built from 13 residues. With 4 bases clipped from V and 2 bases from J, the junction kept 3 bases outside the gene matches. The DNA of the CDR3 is TGTGCCAGCAGCGTAGGGACAGCCTACGAGCAGTACTTC. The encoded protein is CASSVGTAYEQYF.

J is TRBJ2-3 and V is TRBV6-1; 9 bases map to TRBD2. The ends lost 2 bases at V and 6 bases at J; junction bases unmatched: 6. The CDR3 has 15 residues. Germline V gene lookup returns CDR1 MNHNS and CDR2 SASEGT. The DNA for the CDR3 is TGTGCCAGCAGTGAATTTTTAGCGGGAGTTGATACGCAGTATTTT. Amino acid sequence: CASSEFLAGVDTQYF.

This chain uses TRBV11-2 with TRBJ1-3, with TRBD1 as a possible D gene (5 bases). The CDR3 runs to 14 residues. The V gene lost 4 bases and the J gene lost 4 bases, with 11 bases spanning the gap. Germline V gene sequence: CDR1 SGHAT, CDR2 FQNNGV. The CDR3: CASSSAGGGNTIYF. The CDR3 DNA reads TGTGCCAGCAGCTCGGCCGGGGGGGGAAACACCATATATTTT. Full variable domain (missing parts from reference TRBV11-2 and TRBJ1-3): EAGVAQSPRYKIIEKRQSVAFWCNPISGHATLYWYQQILGQGPKLLIQFQNNGVVDDSQLPKDRFSAERLKGVDSTLKIQPAKLEDSAVYLCASSSAGGGNTIYFGEGSWLTVV.

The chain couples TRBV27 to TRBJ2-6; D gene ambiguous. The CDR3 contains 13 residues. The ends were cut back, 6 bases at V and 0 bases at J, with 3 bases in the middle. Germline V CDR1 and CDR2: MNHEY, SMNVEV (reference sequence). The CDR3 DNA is TGTGCCAGCAGCCTCTCTGGGGCCAACGTCCTGACTTTC. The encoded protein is CASSLSGANVLTF. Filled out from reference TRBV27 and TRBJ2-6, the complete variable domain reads EAQVTQNPRYLITVTGKKLTVTCSQNMNHEYMSWYRQDPGLGLRQIYYSMNVEVTDKGDVPEGYKVSRKEKRNFPLILESPSPNQTSLYFCASSLSGANVLTFGAGSRLTVL.

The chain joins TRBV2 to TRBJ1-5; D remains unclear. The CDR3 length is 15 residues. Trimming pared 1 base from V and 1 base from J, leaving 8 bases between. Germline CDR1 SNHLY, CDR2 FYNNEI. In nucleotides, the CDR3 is TGTGCCAGCAGTGAAGGAGCGGGCAGCAATCAGCCCCAGCATTTT. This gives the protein CASSEGAGSNQPQHF.

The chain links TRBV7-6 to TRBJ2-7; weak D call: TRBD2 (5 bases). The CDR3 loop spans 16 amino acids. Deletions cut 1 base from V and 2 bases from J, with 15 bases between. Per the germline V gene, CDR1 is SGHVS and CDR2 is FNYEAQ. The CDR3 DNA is TGTGCCAGCAGCTTAGTAACAGCGGCGGGTACCTACGAGCAGTACTTC. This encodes CASSLVTAAGTYEQYF.

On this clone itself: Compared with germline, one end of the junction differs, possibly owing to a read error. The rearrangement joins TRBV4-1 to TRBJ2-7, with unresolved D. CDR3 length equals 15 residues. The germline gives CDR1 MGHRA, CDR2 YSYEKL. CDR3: CASSLGVTSSYEQYF. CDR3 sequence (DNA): TGTGCCAGCAGCCTTGGGGTAACAAGCTCCTACGAGCAGTACTTC.

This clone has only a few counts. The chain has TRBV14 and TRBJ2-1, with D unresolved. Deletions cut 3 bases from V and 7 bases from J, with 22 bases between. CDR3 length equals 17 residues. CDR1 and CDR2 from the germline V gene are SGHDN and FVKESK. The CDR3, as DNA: TGTGCCAGCAGCCAGGATGACGCGTACGTAGGGTATAATGAGCAGTTCTTC. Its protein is CASSQDDAYVGYNEQFF.

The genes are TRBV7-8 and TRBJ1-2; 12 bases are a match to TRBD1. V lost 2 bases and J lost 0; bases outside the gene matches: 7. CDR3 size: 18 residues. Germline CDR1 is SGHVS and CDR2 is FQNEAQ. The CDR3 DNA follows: TGTGCCAGCAGCTTACCCGGGACAGGGGGCATAGCTAACTATGGCTACACCTTC. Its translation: CASSLPGTGGIANYGYTF.

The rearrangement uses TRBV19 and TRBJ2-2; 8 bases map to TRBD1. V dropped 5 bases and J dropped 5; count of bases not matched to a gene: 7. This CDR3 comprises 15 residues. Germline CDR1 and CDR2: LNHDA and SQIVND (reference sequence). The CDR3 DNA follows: TGTGCCAGTAGTGGAACAGGGGGGTGGACCGGGGAGCTGTTTTTT. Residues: CASSGTGGWTGELFF.

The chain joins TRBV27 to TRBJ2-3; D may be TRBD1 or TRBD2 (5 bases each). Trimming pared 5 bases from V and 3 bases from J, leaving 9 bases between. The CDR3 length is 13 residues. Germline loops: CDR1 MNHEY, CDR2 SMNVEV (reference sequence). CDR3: CASSEEGTDTQYF. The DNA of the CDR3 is TGTGCCAGCAGTGAAGAGGGGACAGATACGCAGTATTTT.

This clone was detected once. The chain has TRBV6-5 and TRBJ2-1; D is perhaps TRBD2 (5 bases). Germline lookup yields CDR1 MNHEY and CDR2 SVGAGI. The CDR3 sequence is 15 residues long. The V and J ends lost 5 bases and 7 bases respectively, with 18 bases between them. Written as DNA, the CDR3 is TGTGCCAGCAGTATCGACTACCCCCTCGGGAATGAGCAGTTCTTC. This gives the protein CASSIDYPLGNEQFF.

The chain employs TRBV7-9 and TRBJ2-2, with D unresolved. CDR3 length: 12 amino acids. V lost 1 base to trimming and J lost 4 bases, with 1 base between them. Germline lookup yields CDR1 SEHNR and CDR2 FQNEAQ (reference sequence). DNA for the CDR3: TGTGCCAGCAGCTTAGTCACCGGGGAGCTGTTTTTT. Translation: CASSLVTGELFF.

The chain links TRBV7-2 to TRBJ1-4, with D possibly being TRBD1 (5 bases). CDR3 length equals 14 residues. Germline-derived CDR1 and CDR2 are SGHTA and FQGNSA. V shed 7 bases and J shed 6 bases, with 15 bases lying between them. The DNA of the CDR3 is TGTGCCAGCACCGCGGCGGTGGGACATGAAAAACTGTTTTTT. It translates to CASTAAVGHEKLFF.

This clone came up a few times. The DNA for the CDR3 is TGTGCCAGCAGCTTGGACTGGGACAGGGGGACAGATACGCAGTATTTT. Protein product: CASSLDWDRGTDTQYF. V gene TRBV5-5 combines with J gene TRBJ2-3; TRBD1 agrees at 11 bases. Germline trimming cut 0 bases from V and 3 bases from J; bases unmatched to any gene: 3. Germline V CDR1 and CDR2: SGHKS, YYEKEE (reference sequence). The CDR3 consists of 16 residues.

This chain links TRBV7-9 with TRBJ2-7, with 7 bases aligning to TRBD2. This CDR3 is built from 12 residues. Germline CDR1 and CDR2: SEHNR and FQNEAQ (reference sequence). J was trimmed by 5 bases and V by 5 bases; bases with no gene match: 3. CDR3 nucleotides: TGTGCCAGCAGCAGACTAGCCAACGAGCAGTACTTC. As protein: CASSRLANEQYF. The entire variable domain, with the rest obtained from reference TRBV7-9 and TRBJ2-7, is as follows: DTGVSQNPRHKITKRGQNVTFRCDPISEHNRLYWYRQTLGQGPEFLTYFQNEAQLEKSRLLSDRFSAERPKGSFSTLEIQRTEQGDSAMYLCASSRLANEQYFGPGTRLTVT.

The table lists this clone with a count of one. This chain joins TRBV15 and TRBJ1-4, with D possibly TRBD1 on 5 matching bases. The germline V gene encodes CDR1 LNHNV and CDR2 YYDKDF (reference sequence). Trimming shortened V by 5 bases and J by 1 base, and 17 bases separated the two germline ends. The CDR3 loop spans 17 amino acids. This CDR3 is CATSGDSPSGTNEKLFF. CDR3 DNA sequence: TGTGCCACCAGCGGGGACTCCCCGTCGGGAACTAATGAAAAACTGTTTTTT.

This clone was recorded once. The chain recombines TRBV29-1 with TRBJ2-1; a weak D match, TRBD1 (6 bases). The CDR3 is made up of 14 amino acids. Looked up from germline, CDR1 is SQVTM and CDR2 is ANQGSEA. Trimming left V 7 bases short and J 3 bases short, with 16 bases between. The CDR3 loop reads CSADTEDSYNEQFF. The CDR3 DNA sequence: TGCAGCGCCGATACCGAGGACAGCTACAATGAGCAGTTCTTC.

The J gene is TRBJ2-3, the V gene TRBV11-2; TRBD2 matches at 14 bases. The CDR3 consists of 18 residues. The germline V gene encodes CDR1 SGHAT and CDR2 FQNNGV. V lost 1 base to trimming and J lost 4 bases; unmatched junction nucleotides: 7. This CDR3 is CASSLAGLAGGMSDTQYF. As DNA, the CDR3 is TGTGCCAGCAGCTTAGCTGGACTAGCGGGGGGTATGTCAGATACGCAGTATTTT.

The CDR3 here is CASSKGLAAYEQYF. In nucleotides, the CDR3 is TGTGCCAGTAGTAAGGGACTAGCGGCCTACGAGCAGTACTTC. The V and J genes are TRBV19 and TRBJ2-7, with TRBD2 matching 11 bases. The germline V gene has CDR1 LNHDA and CDR2 SQIVND (reference sequence). Losses at the gene ends were 4 bases for V and 2 bases for J; bases not matched to a gene: 1. The CDR3 contains 14 residues.

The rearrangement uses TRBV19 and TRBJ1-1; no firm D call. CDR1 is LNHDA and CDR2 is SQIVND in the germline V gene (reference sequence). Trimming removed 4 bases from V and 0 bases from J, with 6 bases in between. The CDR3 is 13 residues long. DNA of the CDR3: TGTGCCAGTAGTACGGCACTGAACACTGAAGCTTTCTTT. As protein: CASSTALNTEAFF.

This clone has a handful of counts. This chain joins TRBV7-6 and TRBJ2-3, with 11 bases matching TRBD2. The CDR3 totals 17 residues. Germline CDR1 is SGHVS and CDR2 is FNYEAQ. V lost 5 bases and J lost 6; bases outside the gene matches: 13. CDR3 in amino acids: CASSPTLAGAQGDTQYF. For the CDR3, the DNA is TGTGCCAGCAGCCCAACACTAGCGGGGGCCCAGGGGGATACGCAGTATTTT.

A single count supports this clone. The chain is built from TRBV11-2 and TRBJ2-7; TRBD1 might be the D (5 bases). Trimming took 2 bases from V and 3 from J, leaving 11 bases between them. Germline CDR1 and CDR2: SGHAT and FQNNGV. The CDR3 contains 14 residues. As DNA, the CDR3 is TGTGCCAGCAGCTTACTTGACAGAGTCTACGAGCAGTACTTC. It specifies CASSLLDRVYEQYF.

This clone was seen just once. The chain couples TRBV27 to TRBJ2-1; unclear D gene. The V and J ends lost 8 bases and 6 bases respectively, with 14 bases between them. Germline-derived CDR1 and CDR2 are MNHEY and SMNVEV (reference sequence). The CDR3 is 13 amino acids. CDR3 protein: CASGQFELNEQFF. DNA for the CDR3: TGTGCCAGCGGCCAGTTTGAGCTCAATGAGCAGTTCTTC.

CDR3 in DNA: TGTGCCATCAGTGAGTTACTAGCGGGGGGGGAGCAGTTCTTC. This encodes CAISELLAGGEQFF. The chain combines TRBV10-3 with TRBJ2-1, with 13 bases identical to TRBD2. The CDR3 covers 14 residues. Germline assignment: CDR1 ENHRY and CDR2 SYGVKD. Trimming removed 1 base from V and 10 bases from J; junction bases left unmatched: 1.

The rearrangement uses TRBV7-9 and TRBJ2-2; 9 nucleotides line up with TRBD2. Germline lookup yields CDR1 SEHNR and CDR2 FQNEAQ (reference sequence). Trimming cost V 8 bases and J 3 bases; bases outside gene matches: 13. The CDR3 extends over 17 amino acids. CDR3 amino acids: CASGTHLAGKYTGELFF. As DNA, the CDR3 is TGTGCCAGCGGCACTCATCTAGCGGGAAAGTACACCGGGGAGCTGTTTTTT.

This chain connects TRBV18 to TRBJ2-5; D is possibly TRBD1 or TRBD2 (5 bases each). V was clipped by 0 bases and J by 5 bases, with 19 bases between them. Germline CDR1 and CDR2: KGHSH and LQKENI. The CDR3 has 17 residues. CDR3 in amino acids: CASSPPWPGPEGETQYF. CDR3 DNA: TGTGCCAGCTCACCACCGTGGCCGGGACCTGAGGGCGAGACCCAGTACTTC.